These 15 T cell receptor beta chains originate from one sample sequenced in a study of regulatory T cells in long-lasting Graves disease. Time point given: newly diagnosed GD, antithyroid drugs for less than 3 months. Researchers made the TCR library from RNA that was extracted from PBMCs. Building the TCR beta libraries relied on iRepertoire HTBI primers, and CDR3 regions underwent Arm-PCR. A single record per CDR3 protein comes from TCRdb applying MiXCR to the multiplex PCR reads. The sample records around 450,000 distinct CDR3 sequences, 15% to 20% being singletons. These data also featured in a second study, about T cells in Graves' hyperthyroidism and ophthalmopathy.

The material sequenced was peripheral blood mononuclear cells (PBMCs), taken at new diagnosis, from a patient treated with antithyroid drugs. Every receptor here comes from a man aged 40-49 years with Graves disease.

Here the CDR3 DNA reads TGTGCCAGTAGTAATTTGGTCTCCTACAATGAGCAGTTCTTC. It encodes CASSNLVSYNEQFF. V gene TRBV19 combines with J gene TRBJ2-1; unclear D gene. Trimming removed 4 bases from V and 0 bases from J, with 7 bases in between. This CDR3 contains 14 residues. From germline, CDR1 is LNHDA and CDR2 SQIVND (reference sequence). The full variable domain, rest sourced from reference TRBV19 and TRBJ2-1, is DGGITQSPKYLFRKEGQNVTLSCEQNLNHDAMYWYRQDPGQGLRLIYYSQIVNDFQKGDIAEGYSVSREKKESFPLTVTSAQKNPTAFYLCASSNLVSYNEQFFGPGTRLTVL.

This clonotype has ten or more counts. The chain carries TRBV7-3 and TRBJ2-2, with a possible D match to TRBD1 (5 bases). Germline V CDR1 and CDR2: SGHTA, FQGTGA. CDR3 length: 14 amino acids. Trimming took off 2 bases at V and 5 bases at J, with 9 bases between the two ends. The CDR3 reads CASSLSRATGELFF. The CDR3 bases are TGTGCCAGCAGCTTATCCAGGGCGACCGGGGAGCTGTTTTTT.

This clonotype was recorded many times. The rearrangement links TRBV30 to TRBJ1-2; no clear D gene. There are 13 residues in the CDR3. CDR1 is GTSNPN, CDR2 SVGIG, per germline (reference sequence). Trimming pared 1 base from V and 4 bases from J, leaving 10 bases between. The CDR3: CAWSASGFYGYTF. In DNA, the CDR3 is TGTGCCTGGAGTGCATCGGGGTTCTATGGCTACACCTTC.

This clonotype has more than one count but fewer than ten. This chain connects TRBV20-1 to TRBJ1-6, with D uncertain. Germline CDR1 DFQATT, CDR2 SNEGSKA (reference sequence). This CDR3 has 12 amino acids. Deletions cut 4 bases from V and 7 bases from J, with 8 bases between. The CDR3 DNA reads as TGCAGTGCTACAGGCCCCAATTCACCCCTCCACTTT. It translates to CSATGPNSPLHF.

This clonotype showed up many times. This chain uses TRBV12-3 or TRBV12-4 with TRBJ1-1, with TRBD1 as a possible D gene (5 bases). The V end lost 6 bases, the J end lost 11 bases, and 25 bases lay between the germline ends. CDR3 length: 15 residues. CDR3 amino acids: CASREPGRQNPSAFF. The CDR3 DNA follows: TGTGCCAGCAGGGAACCGGGACGGCAAAACCCTTCGGCTTTCTTT.

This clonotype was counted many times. The CDR3 loop is CASSSGRPRDTQYF. CDR3 DNA sequence: TGTGCCAGCAGCTCCGGCCGGCCCCGTGATACGCAGTATTTT. This chain connects TRBV11-2 to TRBJ2-3; D uncertain. The germline gives CDR1 SGHAT, CDR2 FQNNGV. Deletions cut 4 bases from V and 6 bases from J, with 14 bases between. CDR3 length: 14 residues.

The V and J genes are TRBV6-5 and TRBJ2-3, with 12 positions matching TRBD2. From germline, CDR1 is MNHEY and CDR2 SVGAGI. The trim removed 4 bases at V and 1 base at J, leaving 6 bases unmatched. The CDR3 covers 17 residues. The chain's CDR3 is CASSSAASGGGTDTQYF. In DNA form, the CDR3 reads TGTGCCAGCAGTTCGGCGGCTAGCGGGGGGGGCACAGATACGCAGTATTTT.

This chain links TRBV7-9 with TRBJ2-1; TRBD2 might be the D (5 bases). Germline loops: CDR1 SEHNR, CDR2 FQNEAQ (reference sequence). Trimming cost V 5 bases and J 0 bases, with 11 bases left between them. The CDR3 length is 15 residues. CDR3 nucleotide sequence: TGTGCCAGCAGCATTAGCGAGGTCTCCTACAATGAGCAGTTCTTC. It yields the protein CASSISEVSYNEQFF.

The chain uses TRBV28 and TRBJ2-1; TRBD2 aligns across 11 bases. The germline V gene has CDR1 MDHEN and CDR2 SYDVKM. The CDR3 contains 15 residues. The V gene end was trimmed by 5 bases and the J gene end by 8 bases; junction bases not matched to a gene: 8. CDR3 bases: TGTGCCAGCAGTCCCAGAGGACTAGCGGGTGATGAGCAGTTCTTC. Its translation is CASSPRGLAGDEQFF.

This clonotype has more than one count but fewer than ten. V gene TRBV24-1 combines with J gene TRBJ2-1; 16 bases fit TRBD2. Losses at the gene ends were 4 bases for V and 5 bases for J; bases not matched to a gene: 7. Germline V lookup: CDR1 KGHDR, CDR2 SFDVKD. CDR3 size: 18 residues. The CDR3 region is CATSDPGLAGGYNNEQFF. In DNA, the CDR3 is TGTGCCACCAGTGACCCGGGACTAGCGGGAGGGTACAACAATGAGCAGTTCTTC.

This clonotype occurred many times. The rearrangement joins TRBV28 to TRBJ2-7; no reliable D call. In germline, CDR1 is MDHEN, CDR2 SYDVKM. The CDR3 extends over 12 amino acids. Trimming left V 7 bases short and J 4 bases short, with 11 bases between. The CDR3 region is CASTSTAYEQYF. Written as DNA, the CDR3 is TGTGCCAGCACCTCGACTGCGTACGAGCAGTACTTC.

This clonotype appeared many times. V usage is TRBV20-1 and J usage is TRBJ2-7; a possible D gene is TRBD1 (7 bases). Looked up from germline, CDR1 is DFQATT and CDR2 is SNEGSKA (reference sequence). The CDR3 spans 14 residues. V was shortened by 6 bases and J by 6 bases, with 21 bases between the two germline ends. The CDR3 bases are TGCAGTGCAGAACCGGGATCAGGGGGGCTCGAGCAGTACTTC. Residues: CSAEPGSGGLEQYF.

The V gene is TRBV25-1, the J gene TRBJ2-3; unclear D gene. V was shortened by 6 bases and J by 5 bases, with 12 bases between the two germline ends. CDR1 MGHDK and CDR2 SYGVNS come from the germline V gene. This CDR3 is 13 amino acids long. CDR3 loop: CASRKEYGDTQYF. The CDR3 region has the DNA TGTGCCAGCAGGAAGGAGTACGGAGATACGCAGTATTTT.

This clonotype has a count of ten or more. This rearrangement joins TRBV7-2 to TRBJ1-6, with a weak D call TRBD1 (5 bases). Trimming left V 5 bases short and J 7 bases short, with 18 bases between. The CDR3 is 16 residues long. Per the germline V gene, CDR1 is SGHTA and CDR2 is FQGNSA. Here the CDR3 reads CASSLLGRRVNSPLHF. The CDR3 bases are TGTGCCAGCAGCCTCCTAGGGCGCAGGGTCAATTCACCCCTCCACTTT.

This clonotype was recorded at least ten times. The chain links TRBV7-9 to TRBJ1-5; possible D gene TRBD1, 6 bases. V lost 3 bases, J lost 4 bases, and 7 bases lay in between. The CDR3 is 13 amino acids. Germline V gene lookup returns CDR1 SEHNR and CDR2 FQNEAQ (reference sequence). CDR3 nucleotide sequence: TGTGCCAGCAGCTTTACAGGGAATCAGCCCCAGCATTTT. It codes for CASSFTGNQPQHF.